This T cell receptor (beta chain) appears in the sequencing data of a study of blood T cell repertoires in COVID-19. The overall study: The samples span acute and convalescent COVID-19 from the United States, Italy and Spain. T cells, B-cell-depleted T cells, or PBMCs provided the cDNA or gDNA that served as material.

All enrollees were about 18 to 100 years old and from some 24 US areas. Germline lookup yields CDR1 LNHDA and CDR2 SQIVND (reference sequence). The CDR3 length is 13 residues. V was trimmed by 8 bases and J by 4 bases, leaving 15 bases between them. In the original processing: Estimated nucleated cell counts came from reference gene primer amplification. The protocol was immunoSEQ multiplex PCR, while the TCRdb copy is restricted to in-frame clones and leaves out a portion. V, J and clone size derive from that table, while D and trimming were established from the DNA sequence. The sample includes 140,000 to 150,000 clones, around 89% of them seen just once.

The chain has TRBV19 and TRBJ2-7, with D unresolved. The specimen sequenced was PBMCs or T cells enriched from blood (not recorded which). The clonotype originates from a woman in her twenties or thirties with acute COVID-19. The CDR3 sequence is CASQSPQSYEQYF. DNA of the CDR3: TGTGCCAGTCAATCTCCACAGAGTTACGAGCAGTACTTC. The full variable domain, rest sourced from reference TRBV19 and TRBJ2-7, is DGGITQSPKYLFRKEGQNVTLSCEQNLNHDAMYWYRQDPGQGLRLIYYSQIVNDFQKGDIAEGYSVSREKKESFPLTVTSAQKNPTAFYLCASQSPQSYEQYFGPGTRLTVT.